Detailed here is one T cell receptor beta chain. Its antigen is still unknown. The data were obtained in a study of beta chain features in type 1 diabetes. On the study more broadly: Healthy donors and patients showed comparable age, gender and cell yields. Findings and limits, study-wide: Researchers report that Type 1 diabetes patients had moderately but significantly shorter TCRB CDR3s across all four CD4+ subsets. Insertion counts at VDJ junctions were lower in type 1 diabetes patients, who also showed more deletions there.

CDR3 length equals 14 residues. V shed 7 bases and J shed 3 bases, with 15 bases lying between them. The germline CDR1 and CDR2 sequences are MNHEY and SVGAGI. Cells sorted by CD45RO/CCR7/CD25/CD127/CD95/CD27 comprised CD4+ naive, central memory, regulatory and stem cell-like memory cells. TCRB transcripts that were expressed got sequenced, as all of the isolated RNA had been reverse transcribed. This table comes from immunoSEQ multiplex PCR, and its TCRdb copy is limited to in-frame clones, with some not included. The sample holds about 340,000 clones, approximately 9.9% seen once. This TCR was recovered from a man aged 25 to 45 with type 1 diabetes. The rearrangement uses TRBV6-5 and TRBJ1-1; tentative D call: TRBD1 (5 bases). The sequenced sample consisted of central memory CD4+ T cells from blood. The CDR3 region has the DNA TGTGCCAGCATACACCCGGGGGGATACACTGAAGCTTTCTTT. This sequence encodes CASIHPGGYTEAFF.